In its sample, the clone carrying this TCR beta chain was seen once. The sample comes from a study of blood T cell repertoires in COVID-19. Trimming at V came to 0 bases and at J to 0 bases, leaving 5 bases not matched to a gene. The germline V gene encodes CDR1 LGHDT and CDR2 YNNKEL (reference sequence). This CDR3 comprises 20 residues. Method: immunoSEQ multiplex PCR; TCRdb's copy keeps in-frame clones and lacks some. The sample has under 200,000 clones, approximately 87% seen once; the top ten hold 3.5% to 5%. This TCR came from a woman in her forties or fifties who had recovered from COVID-19. Sequenced sample: PBMCs or T cells enriched from blood (not recorded which). The chain employs TRBV3-1 (or the pseudogene TRBV3-2) and TRBJ2-1, with 16 bases identical to TRBD2. CDR3 bases: TGTGCCAGCAGCCAAGAGGGGGGACTAGCGGGAGGGAGCTCCTACAATGAGCAGTTCTTC. As protein: CASSQEGGLAGGSSYNEQFF.